These 11 T cell receptor beta chains originate from one sample sequenced in a study of blood T cell repertoires in COVID-19. The protocol was immunoSEQ multiplex PCR, while the TCRdb copy is restricted to in-frame clones and leaves out a portion. The sample contains 30,000 to 35,000 clones, around 86% of which appear only once. The sample comprised peripheral blood. The source is a man aged 60 to 69 with active COVID-19.

The rearrangement links TRBV6-2 or TRBV6-3 to TRBJ2-3, with D tentatively TRBD2 (6 bases). This CDR3 is 17 amino acids long. V lost 0 bases and J 0 bases, leaving 13 bases between the germline ends. The germline V gene encodes CDR1 MNHEY and CDR2 SVGEGT. This CDR3 is CASSYSHRSGSTDTQYF. CDR3 sequence (DNA): TGTGCCAGCAGTTACTCCCACCGTAGCGGAAGCACAGATACGCAGTATTTT.

A note on this clone: Germline is not matched at one junction end, which may reflect a read error. The genes are TRBV3-1 (or the pseudogene TRBV3-2) and TRBJ1-3; D is unclear. CDR1 is LGHDT, CDR2 YNNKEL, per germline (reference sequence). The CDR3 consists of 17 residues. CDR3 sequence (DNA): TGTGCCAGCAGCCAAGATATCGTTACCGACTCTGGAGACACCATATATTTT. Translating it yields CASSQDIVTDSGDTIYF.

This clone appeared once. The CDR3 loop is CASSFGPTGTYEETQYF. The CDR3, as DNA: TGTGCCAGCAGCTTTGGGCCGACAGGGACTTACGAAGAGACCCAGTACTTC. V gene TRBV7-2 combines with J gene TRBJ2-5; D is possibly TRBD1 (7 bases). Germline V gene lookup returns CDR1 SGHTA and CDR2 FQGNSA. CDR3 length: 17 residues. Trimming left V 3 bases short and J 3 bases short, with 20 bases between.

The chain employs TRBV3-1 (or the pseudogene TRBV3-2) and TRBJ1-4; a possible D gene is TRBD1 (5 bases). Germline CDR1 LGHDT, CDR2 YNNKEL (reference sequence). Trimming stripped 3 bases from V and 10 bases from J, with 15 bases between. The CDR3 is 14 amino acids. The CDR3 sequence: CASSHQPGRGKLFF. The CDR3 bases are TGTGCCAGCAGCCACCAGCCAGGGAGGGGAAAACTGTTTTTT.

V and J are TRBV7-2 and TRBJ2-7, with 10 positions matching TRBD1. The germline CDR1 and CDR2 sequences are SGHTA and FQGNSA. V gave up 0 bases and J gave up 5 bases; unmatched junction bases: 7. The CDR3 consists of 16 residues. CDR3 nucleotide sequence: TGTGCCAGCAGCTTAGCGCTCGGGACAGGGGTCAACGAGCAGTACTTC. Translation gives CASSLALGTGVNEQYF.

This sequence joins TRBV6-2 or TRBV6-3 and TRBJ1-2; TRBD1 matches at 9 bases. CDR3 length equals 14 residues. Germline-derived CDR1 and CDR2 are MNHEY and SVGEGT. V shed 6 bases and J 7 bases; nucleotides not matched to a gene: 9. CDR3 in amino acids: CASSRDRDYSGYTF. The CDR3 DNA reads as TGTGCCAGCAGCCGGGACAGGGATTACTCTGGCTACACCTTC.

This sequence joins TRBV6-2 or TRBV6-3 and TRBJ1-2; a possible D gene is TRBD1 (6 bases). The germline CDR1 and CDR2 sequences are MNHEY and SVGEGT. V was cut by 6 bases and J by 2 bases, with 13 bases left in between. CDR3 size: 14 residues. The CDR3 region is CASSRPQGNYGYTF. CDR3 coding DNA: TGTGCCAGCAGCCGCCCCCAGGGGAACTATGGCTACACCTTC.

V gene TRBV7-9 combines with J gene TRBJ2-2, with D perhaps TRBD1 (5 bases). Trimming took off 6 bases at V and 1 base at J, with 9 bases between the two ends. This CDR3 has 14 residues. CDR1 and CDR2 from the germline V gene are SEHNR and FQNEAQ (reference sequence). CDR3: CASRPTENTGELFF. As DNA, the CDR3 is TGTGCCAGCAGGCCGACAGAGAACACCGGGGAGCTGTTTTTT.

The genes are TRBV18 and TRBJ2-2, with 9 positions matching TRBD2. V shed 1 base and J 5 bases; nucleotides not matched to a gene: 11. The CDR3 is 18 amino acids. In germline, CDR1 is KGHSH, CDR2 LQKENI. In DNA form, the CDR3 reads TGTGCCAGCTCACCACGGGACCTCTTTAGCGGGAGTACCGGGGAGCTGTTTTTT. Protein product: CASSPRDLFSGSTGELFF.

Only a few counts were recorded for this clone. The chain couples TRBV14 to TRBJ2-7; 7 bases fit TRBD1. Germline V gene lookup returns CDR1 SGHDN and CDR2 FVKESK. The CDR3 consists of 13 residues. The ends lost 5 bases at V and 3 bases at J; junction bases unmatched: 4. The CDR3 nucleotides read TGTGCCAGCAGCAATACAGGGGACTACGAGCAGTACTTC. Its translation: CASSNTGDYEQYF.

The chain joins TRBV6-2 or TRBV6-3 to TRBJ2-7; TRBD2 might be the D (6 bases). This CDR3 region has 16 residues. V lost 4 bases and J 3 bases, leaving 19 bases between the germline ends. Per the germline V gene, CDR1 is MNHEY and CDR2 is SVGEGT. CDR3 loop: CASSFKRGTSLYEQYF. CDR3 in DNA: TGTGCCAGCAGTTTTAAACGGGGGACCTCCCTCTACGAGCAGTACTTC.